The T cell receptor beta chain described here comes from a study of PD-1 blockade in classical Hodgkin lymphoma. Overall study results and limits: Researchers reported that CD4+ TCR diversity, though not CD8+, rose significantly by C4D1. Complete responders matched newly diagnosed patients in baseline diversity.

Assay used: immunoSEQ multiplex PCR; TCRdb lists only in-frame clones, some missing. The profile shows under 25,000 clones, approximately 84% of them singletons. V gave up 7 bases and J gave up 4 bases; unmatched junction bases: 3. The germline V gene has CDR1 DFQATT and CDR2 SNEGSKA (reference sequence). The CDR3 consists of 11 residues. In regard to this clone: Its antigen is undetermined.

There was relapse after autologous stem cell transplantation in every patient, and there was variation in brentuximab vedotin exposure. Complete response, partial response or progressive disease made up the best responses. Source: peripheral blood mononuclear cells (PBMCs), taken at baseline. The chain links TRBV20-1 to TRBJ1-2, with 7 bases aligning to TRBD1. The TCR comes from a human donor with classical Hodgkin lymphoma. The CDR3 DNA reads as TGCAGTGGGGGACAGCTCTATGGCTACACCTTC. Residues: CSGGQLYGYTF.